This is a list of T cell receptor beta chains from one sample in a study of T cells in Graves' hyperthyroidism and ophthalmopathy. TCRdb used MiXCR to reprocess the multiplex PCR reads, holding one entry per CDR3 protein. Among hundreds of thousands of distinct CDR3 sequences listed, around 15% were seen once. The sample was blood. Receptor source: a woman aged 40 to 50 with Graves' ophthalmopathy. Both conserved end residues are part of each CDR3. Each record gives: D gene, V gene, clone size, J gene, CDR3 DNA, CDR3 protein. D genes are given only for firm matches. Expanded clones get a size class; other rows say once, few or many, or leave the size out.

d_gene: .
v_gene: TRBV11-2
abundance: many
j_gene: TRBJ2-5
CDR3nt: TGTGCCAGCAGCCCACCCATGGTGGAGACCCAGTACTTC
CDR3aa: CASSPPMVETQYF

d_gene: .
v_gene: TRBV20-1
abundance: many
j_gene: TRBJ2-5
CDR3nt: TGCAGTGCTAGCCTCAGCAACCAAGAGACCCAGTACTTC
CDR3aa: CSASLSNQETQYF

d_gene: TRBD1
v_gene: TRBV28
abundance: .
j_gene: TRBJ2-5
CDR3nt: TGTGCCAGCTGCCTTGAGGGGACAGGGGGCGCGGAGACCCAGTACTTC
CDR3aa: CASCLEGTGGAETQYF

d_gene: .
v_gene: TRBV12-3/TRBV12-4
abundance: .
j_gene: TRBJ1-5
CDR3nt: TGTGCCAGCAGTCCCAAACTTACAGGAGGGCATTTT
CDR3aa: CASSPKLTGGHF

d_gene: .
v_gene: TRBV6-2/TRBV6-3
abundance: few
j_gene: TRBJ1-5
CDR3nt: TGTGCCAGCAGGGGGGGTTTCGGTGGGGGGAAGGGCAATCAGCCCCAGCATTTT
CDR3aa: CASRGGFGGGKGNQPQHF

d_gene: .
v_gene: TRBV7-9
abundance: many
j_gene: TRBJ2-7
CDR3nt: TGTGCCAGCAGCTTTCCTACCGCGGGCTACGAGCAGTACTTC
CDR3aa: CASSFPTAGYEQYF

d_gene: TRBD1
v_gene: TRBV20-1
abundance: many
j_gene: TRBJ1-2
CDR3nt: TGCAGTGCGAGGGACAGGGAGGACTATGGCTACACCTTC
CDR3aa: CSARDREDYGYTF

d_gene: .
v_gene: TRBV30
abundance: many
j_gene: TRBJ2-5
CDR3nt: TGTGCCTGGAGTGCCGAATATCGGGGTCAAGAGACCCAGTACTTC
CDR3aa: CAWSAEYRGQETQYF

d_gene: .
v_gene: TRBV28
abundance: many
j_gene: TRBJ2-7
CDR3nt: TGTGCCAGCAGTTTCCAAAAAGGACACCGAACTCTTCCCACCTACGAGCAGTACTTC
CDR3aa: CASSFQKGHRTLPTYEQYF

d_gene: .
v_gene: TRBV6-1
abundance: many
j_gene: TRBJ2-7
CDR3nt: TGTGCCAGCAGGGACGATCCCCACGAGCAGTACTTC
CDR3aa: CASRDDPHEQYF

d_gene: TRBD1
v_gene: TRBV7-3
abundance: many
j_gene: TRBJ1-2
CDR3nt: TGTGCCAGCGGATATGGGGACAGGGAAAGCTATGGCTACACCTTC
CDR3aa: CASGYGDRESYGYTF

d_gene: .
v_gene: TRBV19
abundance: .
j_gene: TRBJ1-5
CDR3nt: TGTGCCAGTAGCAAGACTAATGTAGAGAATCAGCCCCAGCATTTT
CDR3aa: CASSKTNVENQPQHF

d_gene: .
v_gene: TRBV7-3
abundance: many
j_gene: TRBJ2-2
CDR3nt: TGTGCCAGCAGCCATCAGACGACCGGGGAGCTGTTTTTT
CDR3aa: CASSHQTTGELFF

d_gene: .
v_gene: TRBV2
abundance: many
j_gene: TRBJ1-1
CDR3nt: TGTGCCGGAACAGGGATTGGAGACACTGAAGCTTTCTTT
CDR3aa: CAGTGIGDTEAFF

d_gene: .
v_gene: TRBV6-1
abundance: many
j_gene: TRBJ1-1
CDR3nt: TGTGCCAGCAGTGAACCCGGGCCAAGAATGTACACTGAAGCTTTCTTT
CDR3aa: CASSEPGPRMYTEAFF